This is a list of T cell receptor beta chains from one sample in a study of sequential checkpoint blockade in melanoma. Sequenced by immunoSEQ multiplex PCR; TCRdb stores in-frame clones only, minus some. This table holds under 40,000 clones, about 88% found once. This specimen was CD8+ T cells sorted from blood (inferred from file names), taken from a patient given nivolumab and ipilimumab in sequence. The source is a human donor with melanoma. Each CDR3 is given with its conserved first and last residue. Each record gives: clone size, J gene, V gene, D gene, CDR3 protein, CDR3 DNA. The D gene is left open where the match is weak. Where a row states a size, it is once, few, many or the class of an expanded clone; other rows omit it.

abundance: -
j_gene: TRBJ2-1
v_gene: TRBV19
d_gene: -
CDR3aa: CASSIFPLAAPSYNEQFF
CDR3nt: TGTGCCAGTAGTATATTTCCCTTAGCGGCCCCCTCCTACAATGAGCAGTTCTTC

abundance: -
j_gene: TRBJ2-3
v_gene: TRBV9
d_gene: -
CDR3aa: CASSVVGSSDTQYF
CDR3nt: TGTGCCAGCAGCGTAGTCGGGAGCTCAGATACGCAGTATTTT

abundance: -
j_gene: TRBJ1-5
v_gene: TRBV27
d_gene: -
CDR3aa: CASSLTVNQPQHF
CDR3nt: TGTGCCAGCAGTTTAACAGTTAATCAGCCCCAGCATTTT

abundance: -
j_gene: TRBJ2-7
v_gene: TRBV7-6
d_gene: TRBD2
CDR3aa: CASSLADTSGSYEQYF
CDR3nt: TGTGCCAGCAGCTTAGCGGACACTAGCGGATCCTACGAGCAGTACTTC

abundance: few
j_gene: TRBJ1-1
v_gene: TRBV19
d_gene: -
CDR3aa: CATRQTHGSEAFF
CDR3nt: TGTGCCACACGACAGACCCACGGTTCTGAAGCTTTCTTT

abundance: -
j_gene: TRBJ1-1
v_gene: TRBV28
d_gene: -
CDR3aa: CASSLRVDTEAFF
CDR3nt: TGTGCCAGCAGTTTGAGGGTGGACACTGAAGCTTTCTTT

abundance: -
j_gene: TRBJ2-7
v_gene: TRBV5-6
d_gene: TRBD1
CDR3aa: CASSWDRGLGNEQYF
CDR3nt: TGTGCCAGCAGTTGGGATAGGGGGCTAGGGAACGAGCAGTACTTC

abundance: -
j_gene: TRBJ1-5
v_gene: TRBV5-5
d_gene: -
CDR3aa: CASSLFGEQPQHF
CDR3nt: TGTGCCAGCAGCCTCTTCGGGGAGCAGCCCCAGCATTTT

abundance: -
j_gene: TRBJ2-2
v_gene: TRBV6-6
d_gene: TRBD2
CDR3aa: CASSWEGTGELFF
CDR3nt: TGTGCCAGCAGTTGGGAGGGCACCGGGGAGCTGTTTTTT

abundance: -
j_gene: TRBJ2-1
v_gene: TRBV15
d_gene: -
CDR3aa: CATSRDRGSPYNEQFF
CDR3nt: TGTGCCACCAGCAGAGATAGGGGTTCCCCCTACAATGAGCAGTTCTTC

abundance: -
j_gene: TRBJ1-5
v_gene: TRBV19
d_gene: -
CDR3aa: CASSIRGNQPQHF
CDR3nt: TGTGCCAGTAGTATTCGAGGCAATCAGCCCCAGCATTTT

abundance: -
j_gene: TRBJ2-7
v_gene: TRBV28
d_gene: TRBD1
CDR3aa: CASNLQGASYEQYF
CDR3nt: TGTGCCAGCAACCTACAGGGGGCCTCCTACGAGCAGTACTTC

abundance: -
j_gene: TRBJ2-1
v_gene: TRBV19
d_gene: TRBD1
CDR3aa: CASSIGPGGRSEQFF
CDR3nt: TGTGCCAGTAGTATAGGGCCAGGGGGTCGGAGTGAGCAGTTCTTC

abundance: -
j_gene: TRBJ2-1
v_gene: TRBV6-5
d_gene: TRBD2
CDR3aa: CASNGGNEQFF
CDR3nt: TGTGCCAGCAACGGGGGGAATGAGCAGTTCTTC

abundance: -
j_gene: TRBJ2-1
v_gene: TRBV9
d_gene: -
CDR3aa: CASSVDSRYNEQFF
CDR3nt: TGTGCCAGCAGCGTAGATAGCAGATACAATGAGCAGTTCTTC

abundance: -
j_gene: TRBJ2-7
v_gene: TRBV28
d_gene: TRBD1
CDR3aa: CASTFGQGAYEQYF
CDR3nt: TGTGCCAGCACCTTTGGACAGGGGGCCTACGAGCAGTACTTC

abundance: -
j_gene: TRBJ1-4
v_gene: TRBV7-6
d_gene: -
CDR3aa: CAIQVLNEKLFF
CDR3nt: TGTGCCATACAGGTCCTTAATGAAAAACTGTTTTTT

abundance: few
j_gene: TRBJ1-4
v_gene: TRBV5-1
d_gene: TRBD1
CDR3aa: CASSLSTGGEKLFF
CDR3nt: TGCGCCAGCAGCTTGTCGACAGGGGGTGAAAAACTGTTTTTT

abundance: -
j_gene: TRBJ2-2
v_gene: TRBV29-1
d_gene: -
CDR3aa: CSGRKTGAGELFF
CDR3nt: TGCAGCGGAAGAAAAACGGGAGCCGGGGAGCTGTTTTTT

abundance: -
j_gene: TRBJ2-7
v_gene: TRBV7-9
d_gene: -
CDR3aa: CASSLGPNRDEQYF
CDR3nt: TGTGCCAGCAGCTTAGGACCTAACAGGGACGAGCAGTACTTC

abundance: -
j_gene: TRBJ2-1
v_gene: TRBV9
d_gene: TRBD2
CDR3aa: CASSPGLVSVNEQFF
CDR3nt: TGTGCCAGCAGCCCTGGACTAGTCTCGGTCAATGAGCAGTTCTTC

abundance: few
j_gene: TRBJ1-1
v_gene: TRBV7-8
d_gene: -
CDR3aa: CASSVGGSEAFF
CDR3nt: TGTGCCAGCAGCGTCGGGGGTTCTGAAGCTTTCTTT

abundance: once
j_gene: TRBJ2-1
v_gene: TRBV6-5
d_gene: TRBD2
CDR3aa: CASTPGGSSYNEQFF
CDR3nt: TGTGCCAGCACCCCAGGCGGGAGTAGCTACAATGAGCAGTTCTTC

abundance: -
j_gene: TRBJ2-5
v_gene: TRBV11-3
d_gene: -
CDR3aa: CASRDSQETQYF
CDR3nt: TGTGCCAGCAGAGACAGTCAAGAGACCCAGTACTTC

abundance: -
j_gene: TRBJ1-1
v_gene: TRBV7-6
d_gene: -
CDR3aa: CASSLQMNTEAFF
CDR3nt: TGTGCCAGCAGCCTCCAGATGAACACTGAAGCTTTCTTT

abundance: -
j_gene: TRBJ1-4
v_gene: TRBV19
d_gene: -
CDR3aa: CASSIGGAHATNEKLFF
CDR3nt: TGTGCCAGTAGTATCGGGGGGGCACATGCAACTAATGAAAAACTGTTTTTT

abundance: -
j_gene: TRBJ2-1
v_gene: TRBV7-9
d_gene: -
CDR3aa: CASSSGSSYNEQFF
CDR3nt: TGTGCCAGCAGCTCGGGGTCCTCCTACAATGAGCAGTTCTTC

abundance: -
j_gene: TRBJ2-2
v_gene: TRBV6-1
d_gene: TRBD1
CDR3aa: CASRPGGTGELFF
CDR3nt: TGTGCCAGCAGGCCAGGGGGCACCGGGGAGCTGTTTTTT

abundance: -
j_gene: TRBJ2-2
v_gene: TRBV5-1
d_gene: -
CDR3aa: CASSLEGIDTGELFF
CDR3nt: TGCGCCAGCAGCTTGGAGGGGATAGACACCGGGGAGCTGTTTTTT

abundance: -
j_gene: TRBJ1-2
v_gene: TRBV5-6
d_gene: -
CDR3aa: CASSLETSRYGYTF
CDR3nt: TGTGCCAGCAGCTTGGAGACTTCCAGATATGGCTACACCTTC

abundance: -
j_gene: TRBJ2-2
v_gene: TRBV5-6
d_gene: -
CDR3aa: CASSLLAPNTGELFF
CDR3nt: TGTGCCAGCAGCTTGCTAGCCCCAAACACCGGGGAGCTGTTTTTT

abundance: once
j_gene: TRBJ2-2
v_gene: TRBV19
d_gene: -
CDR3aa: CASSKSRTGELFF
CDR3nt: TGTGCCAGTAGTAAATCTAGGACCGGGGAGCTGTTTTTT

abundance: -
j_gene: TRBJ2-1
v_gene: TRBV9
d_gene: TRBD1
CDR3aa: CASSPDRERNEQFF
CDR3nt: TGTGCCAGCAGCCCAGACAGGGAGCGGAATGAGCAGTTCTTC

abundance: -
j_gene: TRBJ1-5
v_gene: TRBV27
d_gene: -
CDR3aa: CASSLQGGQPQHF
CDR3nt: TGTGCCAGCAGTTTACAGGGAGGGCAGCCCCAGCATTTT

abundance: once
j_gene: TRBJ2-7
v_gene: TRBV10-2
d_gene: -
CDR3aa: CASSTSRSSYEQYF
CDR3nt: TGCGCCAGCTCCACCAGCAGGTCTTCCTACGAGCAGTACTTC

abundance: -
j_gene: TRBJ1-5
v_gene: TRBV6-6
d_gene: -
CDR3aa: CASSYDFQGGQPQHF
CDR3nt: TGTGCCAGCAGTTACGATTTCCAGGGAGGACAGCCCCAGCATTTT

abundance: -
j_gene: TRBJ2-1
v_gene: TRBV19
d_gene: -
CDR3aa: CATTGESSYNEQFF
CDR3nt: TGTGCCACCACTGGGGAGAGCTCCTACAATGAGCAGTTCTTC

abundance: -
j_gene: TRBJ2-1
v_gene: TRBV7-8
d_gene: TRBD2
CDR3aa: CASSLVTSGRSSYNEQFF
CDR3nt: TGTGCCAGCAGCTTAGTGACTAGCGGGAGGAGCTCCTACAATGAGCAGTTCTTC

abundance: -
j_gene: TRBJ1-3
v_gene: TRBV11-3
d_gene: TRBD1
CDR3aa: CASSLWATGGETGNTIYF
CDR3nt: TGTGCCAGCAGCTTATGGGCGACAGGGGGTGAGACTGGAAACACCATATATTTT

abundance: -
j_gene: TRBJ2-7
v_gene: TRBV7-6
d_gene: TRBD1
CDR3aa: CASSSSGTGRYEQYF
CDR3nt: TGTGCCAGCAGCTCATCCGGGACAGGGCGCTACGAGCAGTACTTC

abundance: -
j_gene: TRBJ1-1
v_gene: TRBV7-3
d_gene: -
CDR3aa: CASSLTAGREAFF
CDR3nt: TGTGCCAGCAGCTTAACCGCAGGGAGGGAAGCTTTCTTT

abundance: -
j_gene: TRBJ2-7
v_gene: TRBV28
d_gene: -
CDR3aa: CATAGGGGRLVYEQYF
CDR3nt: TGTGCCACCGCAGGGGGAGGAGGGCGATTGGTATACGAGCAGTACTTC

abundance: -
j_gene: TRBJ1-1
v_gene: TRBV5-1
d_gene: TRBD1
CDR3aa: CASSSPLTGGMNTEAFF
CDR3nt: TGCGCCAGCAGCTCTCCCCTGACAGGGGGGATGAACACTGAAGCTTTCTTT

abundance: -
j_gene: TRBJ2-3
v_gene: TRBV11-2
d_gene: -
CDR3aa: CASSFWGSTDTQYF
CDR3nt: TGTGCCAGCAGCTTCTGGGGCAGCACAGATACGCAGTATTTT

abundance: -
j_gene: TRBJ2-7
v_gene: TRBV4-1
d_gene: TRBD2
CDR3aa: CASSQGTSGYSYEQYF
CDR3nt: TGCGCCAGCAGCCAGGGGACTAGCGGGTACTCCTACGAGCAGTACTTC

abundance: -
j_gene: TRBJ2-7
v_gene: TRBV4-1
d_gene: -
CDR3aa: CASSQVTPSREQYF
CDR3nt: TGCGCCAGCAGCCAAGTAACTCCCTCCCGCGAGCAGTACTTC

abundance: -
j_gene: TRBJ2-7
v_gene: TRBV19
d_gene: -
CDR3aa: CASSMGSSEQYF
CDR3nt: TGTGCCAGTAGTATGGGCTCTTCCGAGCAGTACTTC

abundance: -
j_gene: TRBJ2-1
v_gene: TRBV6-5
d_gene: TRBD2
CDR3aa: CASSPGLAVDEQFF
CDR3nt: TGTGCCAGCAGTCCCGGACTAGCCGTGGATGAGCAGTTCTTC

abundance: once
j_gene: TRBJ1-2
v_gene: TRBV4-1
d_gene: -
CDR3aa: CASSQDPTGNYGYTF
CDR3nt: TGCGCCAGCAGCCAAGACCCTACAGGGAACTATGGCTACACCTTC

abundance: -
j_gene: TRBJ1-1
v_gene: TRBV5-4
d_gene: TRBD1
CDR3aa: CASSAGQGTEAFF
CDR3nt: TGTGCCAGCAGCGCTGGACAGGGCACTGAAGCTTTCTTT

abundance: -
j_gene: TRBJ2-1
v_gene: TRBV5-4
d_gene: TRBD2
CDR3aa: CASSFNGGLVNEQFF
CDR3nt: TGTGCCAGCAGCTTCAATGGCGGACTAGTCAATGAGCAGTTCTTC

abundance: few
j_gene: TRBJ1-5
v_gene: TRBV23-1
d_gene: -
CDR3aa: CATISAQHF
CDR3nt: TGCGCCACTATATCGGCCCAGCATTTT

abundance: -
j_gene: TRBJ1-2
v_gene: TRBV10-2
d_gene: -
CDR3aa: CASSESGAIFNYGYTF
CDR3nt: TGCGCCAGCAGTGAGAGTGGGGCCATTTTTAACTATGGCTACACCTTC

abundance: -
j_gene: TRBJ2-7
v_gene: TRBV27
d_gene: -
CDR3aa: CASSLQGLHEQYF
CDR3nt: TGTGCCAGCAGTTTGCAGGGTCTCCACGAGCAGTACTTC